This entry describes one T cell receptor beta chain. These data originate in a study of blood T cell repertoires in COVID-19. The CDR3 is made up of 14 amino acids. Trimming cost V 1 base and J 3 bases, with 9 bases left between them. Germline V gives CDR1 SGHTA, CDR2 FQGNSA. Sequenced by immunoSEQ multiplex PCR; TCRdb stores in-frame clones only, minus some. The table has about 350,000 clones, about 90% seen once. This chain links TRBV7-2 with TRBJ1-1, with D maybe TRBD1 (5 bases). The receptor was derived from a woman aged 45-65 years with COVID-19, enrolled during active disease. The sample taken for sequencing was peripheral blood. CDR3 sequence (DNA): TGTGCCAGCAGCTTAGGTCAGGGCCACACTGAAGCTTTCTTT. Amino acid sequence: CASSLGQGHTEAFF.